Below are 14 T cell receptor beta chains sequenced from a single sample in a study of blood T cell repertoires in COVID-19. Measured with immunoSEQ multiplex PCR; TCRdb has only the in-frame clones, and not every one. The table includes approximately 150,000 clones, about 92% detected once. The sequenced sample was peripheral blood. The receptor source for this set is a human donor in a cohort sampled during active COVID-19.

V gene TRBV2 combines with J gene TRBJ2-3; possible D gene TRBD1, 5 bases. The CDR3 sequence is 18 residues long. Germline V gene sequence: CDR1 SNHLY, CDR2 FYNNEI. Trimming cost V 5 bases and J 2 bases, with 23 bases left between them. The CDR3 sequence is CASSPAEIQDRPTDTQYF. CDR3 nucleotides: TGTGCCAGCAGTCCGGCCGAGATACAGGACCGACCCACAGATACGCAGTATTTT. The whole variable domain, filled in from reference TRBV2 and TRBJ2-3, reads EPEVTQTPSHQVTQMGQEVILRCVPISNHLYFYWYRQILGQKVEFLVSFYNNEISEKSEIFDDQFSVERPDGSNFTLKIRSTKLEDSAMYFCASSPAEIQDRPTDTQYFGPGTRLTVL.

The CDR3 DNA is TGTGCCAGCAGCTCGCAGGCGGAGACCCAGTACTTC. It translates to CASSSQAETQYF. The chain has TRBV6-5 and TRBJ2-5; no firm D call. Per the germline V gene, CDR1 is MNHEY and CDR2 is SVGAGI. V was cut by 6 bases and J by 5 bases, with 10 bases left in between. This CDR3 contains 12 residues.

This chain links TRBV7-6 with TRBJ1-2, with TRBD1 matching over 11 bases. The CDR3 runs 19 residues. The V gene end was trimmed by 5 bases and the J gene end by 5 bases; junction bases not matched to a gene: 19. CDR1 is SGHVS, CDR2 FNYEAQ, per germline. CDR3 bases: TGTGCCAGCAGCGCAGATTTATGGACAGGGGGCATGCTGCCTTATGGCTACACCTTC. This encodes CASSADLWTGGMLPYGYTF.

The chain couples TRBV6-2 or TRBV6-3 to TRBJ2-1, with 8 bases matching TRBD2. The CDR3 extends over 15 amino acids. The germline V gene has CDR1 MNHEY and CDR2 SVGEGT. The ends lost 6 bases at V and 5 bases at J; junction bases unmatched: 9. The CDR3 loop is CASSSWAGGHNEQFF. The CDR3 nucleotides read TGTGCCAGCAGCTCGTGGGCGGGGGGTCACAATGAGCAGTTCTTC.

The chain is built from TRBV2 and TRBJ2-5, with a weak D call TRBD2 (5 bases). CDR1 is SNHLY and CDR2 is FYNNEI in the germline V gene. CDR3 length equals 14 residues. Trimming took off 6 bases at V and 5 bases at J, with 16 bases between the two ends. CDR3 nucleotide sequence: TGTGCCAGCAGCTTATTGGCACTAGGGGAGACCCAGTACTTC. Its protein is CASSLLALGETQYF.

J is TRBJ2-3 and V is TRBV10-3; D might be TRBD1 (6 bases). The V and J ends lost 8 bases and 1 base respectively, with 13 bases between them. This CDR3 region has 14 residues. The germline CDR1 and CDR2 sequences are ENHRY and SYGVKD. CDR3 nucleotides: TGTGCCATCCGGGACACACAACGCACAGATACGCAGTATTTT. Translated, it gives CAIRDTQRTDTQYF.

The rearrangement uses TRBV6-5 and TRBJ2-1, with TRBD1 identical over 7 bases. The J segment lost 6 bases and the V segment lost 7 bases, leaving 9 bases of the junction unmatched. Germline CDR1 and CDR2: MNHEY and SVGAGI. CDR3 length equals 14 residues. The CDR3, as DNA: TGTGCCAGCATAGACGGGGCAGGGGGCAATGAGCAGTTCTTC. It yields the protein CASIDGAGGNEQFF.

This clone occurred once. The chain links TRBV9 to TRBJ1-3, with 9 nucleotides matching TRBD1. CDR1 and CDR2 from the germline V gene are SGDLS and YYNGEE. The CDR3 is made up of 15 amino acids. With V trimmed by 0 bases and J by 8 bases, 6 bases remained unmatched. CDR3 loop: CASSVATGGRDTIYF. As DNA, the CDR3 is TGTGCCAGCAGCGTAGCGACAGGGGGGAGGGACACCATATATTTT.

This chain links TRBV28 with TRBJ1-3; 9 bases match TRBD1. Per the germline V gene, CDR1 is MDHEN and CDR2 is SYDVKM. The CDR3 totals 16 residues. Trimming removed 7 bases from V and 1 base from J; junction bases left unmatched: 8. The CDR3 DNA is TGTGCCAGCAAAATACCGGGACAGGGATCTGGAAACACCATATATTTT. It codes for CASKIPGQGSGNTIYF.

V and J are TRBV5-1 and TRBJ2-2, with unresolved D. Per germline, CDR1 SGHRS and CDR2 YFSETQ. The V end lost 4 bases, the J end lost 5 bases, and 12 bases lay between the germline ends. The CDR3 has 14 amino acids. CDR3 residues: CASSLRTRTGELFF. Written as DNA, the CDR3 is TGCGCCAGCAGCCTCCGTACAAGAACCGGGGAGCTGTTTTTT.

The chain links TRBV7-8 to TRBJ1-5; weak D call: TRBD1 (6 bases). V shed 2 bases and J shed 5 bases, with 19 bases lying between them. There are 17 residues in the CDR3. Per germline, CDR1 SGHVS and CDR2 FQNEAQ. In DNA, the CDR3 is TGTGCCAGCAGCTTAATCGTGGGGGACACCGGGGATCAGCCCCAGCATTTT. Translated: CASSLIVGDTGDQPQHF. Full variable domain (missing parts from reference TRBV7-8 and TRBJ1-5): GAGVSQSPRYKVAKRGQDVALRCDPISGHVSLFWYQQALGQGPEFLTYFQNEAQLDKSGLPSDRFFAERPEGSVSTLKIQRTQQEDSAVYLCASSLIVGDTGDQPQHFGDGTRLSIL.

In its sample, this clone was seen a few times. The V gene is TRBV6-1, the J gene TRBJ2-5; 8 bases line up with TRBD2. This CDR3 spans 16 amino acids. Germline-derived CDR1 and CDR2 are MNHNS and SASEGT. The ends lost 4 bases at V and 3 bases at J; junction bases unmatched: 10. CDR3 region: CASSVFGSGAKETQYF. CDR3 nucleotide sequence: TGTGCCAGCAGTGTGTTTGGTAGCGGGGCTAAAGAGACCCAGTACTTC.

This chain uses TRBV29-1 with TRBJ2-3; 9 positions agree with TRBD1. This CDR3 is built from 14 residues. Germline V gives CDR1 SQVTM, CDR2 ANQGSEA. V trimming: 6 bases; J trimming: 0 bases; junction bases outside the gene matches: 4. CDR3 region: CSVWTGVSTDTQYF. CDR3 nucleotides: TGCAGCGTCTGGACAGGGGTTAGCACAGATACGCAGTATTTT.

The rearrangement uses TRBV24-1 and TRBJ2-5; 8 nucleotides agree with TRBD1. In germline, CDR1 is KGHDR, CDR2 SFDVKD. This CDR3 region has 15 residues. V gave up 4 bases and J gave up 4 bases; unmatched junction bases: 7. Here the CDR3 reads CATSENRGLGETQYF. The CDR3 nucleotides read TGTGCCACCAGTGAGAACAGGGGGTTAGGAGAGACCCAGTACTTC.